This TCR beta chain was identified in a study of OX40 agonist ivuxolimab in advanced cancers. Study-wide results and limits: Nonresponders, in some cases, also had low normalized T-cell clonal expansion. Relatively little clonal expansion, among the lowest observed, appeared in partial responders at 0.1-3.0 mg/kg. There was clonal expansion of CD4+ and CD8+ blood T cells by week 6 at 0.1 to 3.0 mg/kg.

Germline lookup yields CDR1 SGHRS and CDR2 YFSETQ. V shed 5 bases, J shed 3 bases, and the junction held 7 bases outside the gene matches. The CDR3 covers 15 residues. With regard to this clone: Antigen: not known.

Clones were read by immunoSEQ multiplex PCR, and TCRdb kept only the in-frame ones, dropping some. Altogether 60,000 to 75,000 clones are present, around 84% being singletons, with the ten largest covering around 26%. A history of autoimmune disease or systemic immunosuppression excluded patients. The sequence derives from an adult with an advanced solid tumor such as melanoma, head and neck, liver or kidney cancer. The sample was CD4+ or CD8+ T cells sorted from blood, taken in a trial of the OX40 agonist ivuxolimab. The chain couples TRBV5-1 to TRBJ1-1; 10 bases align to TRBD1. The DNA for the CDR3 is TGCGCCAGCAGTCCGTTCGACAGGGGGCACACTGAAGCTTTCTTT. This codes for CASSPFDRGHTEAFF.